The sequence of this T cell receptor beta chain was determined in a study of blood T cell repertoires in COVID-19. Study as a whole: PBMCs, B-cell-depleted T cells, or T cells were the source of the cDNA or gDNA that made up the material.

Per the original data handling: The assay estimated nucleated cells by amplifying reference gene primers. Clones were read by immunoSEQ multiplex PCR, and TCRdb kept only the in-frame ones, dropping some. V and J calls plus clone size are reproduced from that table; the DNA served to infer D and trimming. In the table there are tens of thousands of clones, about 75% of which are singletons. CDR3 length: 15 amino acids. The V segment lost 4 bases and the J segment 5 bases; nucleotides outside the gene matches: 5. The germline gives CDR1 SGHRS, CDR2 YFSETQ. The TCR sequence derives from a human donor in a cohort sampled during active COVID-19. The rearrangement uses TRBV5-1 and TRBJ1-5; 11 bases match TRBD1. Sequencing was done on a sample of peripheral blood. In DNA form, the CDR3 reads TGCGCCAGCAGCCCCGGACAGGGGGCATATCAGCCCCAGCATTTT. It is translated as CASSPGQGAYQPQHF.